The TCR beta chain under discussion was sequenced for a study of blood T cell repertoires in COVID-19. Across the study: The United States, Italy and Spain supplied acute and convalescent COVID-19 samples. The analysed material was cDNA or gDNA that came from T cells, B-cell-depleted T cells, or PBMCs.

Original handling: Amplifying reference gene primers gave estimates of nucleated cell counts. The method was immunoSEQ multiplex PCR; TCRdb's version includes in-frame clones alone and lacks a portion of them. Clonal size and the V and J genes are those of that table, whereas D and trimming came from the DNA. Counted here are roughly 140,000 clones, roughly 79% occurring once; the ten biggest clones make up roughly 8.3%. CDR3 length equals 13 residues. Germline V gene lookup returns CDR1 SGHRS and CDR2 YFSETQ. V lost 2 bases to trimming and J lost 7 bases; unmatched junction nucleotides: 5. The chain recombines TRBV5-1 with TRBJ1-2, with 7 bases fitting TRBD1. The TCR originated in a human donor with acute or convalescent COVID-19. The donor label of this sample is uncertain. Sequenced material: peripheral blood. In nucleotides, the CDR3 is TGCGCCAGCAGCTTAGAGGGGGCAATTGGCTACACCTTC. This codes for CASSLEGAIGYTF.